The 29 T cell receptor beta chains below come from one sample, sequenced in a study of T cell responses to AZD1222 COVID-19 vaccine. Sequenced by immunoSEQ multiplex PCR; TCRdb stores in-frame clones only, minus some. The repertoire has about 160,000 clones, over 75% of them found once; the top ten carry 4.3%. This specimen consisted of peripheral blood, obtained 28 days after the second AZD1222 dose. All receptors come from an adult who received the AZD1222 COVID-19 vaccine.

The rearrangement uses TRBV5-3 and TRBJ2-4; 14 bases fit TRBD2. TRBV5-3 is an ORF; its function is uncertain. The V segment lost 3 bases and the J segment 1 base; nucleotides outside the gene matches: 6. This CDR3 comprises 18 residues. The CDR3 reads CARSWTSGGTAAKNIQYF. CDR3 bases: TGTGCCAGAAGCTGGACTAGCGGGGGGACGGCGGCCAAAAACATTCAGTACTTC.

The rearrangement uses TRBV6-1 and TRBJ1-2; D unresolved. The germline V gene encodes CDR1 MNHNS and CDR2 SASEGT. V was trimmed by 1 base and J by 6 bases, leaving 9 bases between them. CDR3 length: 13 residues. CDR3 amino acids: CASSEVERHGYTF. DNA for the CDR3: TGTGCCAGCAGTGAAGTTGAACGACATGGCTACACCTTC.

The V and J genes are TRBV5-1 and TRBJ2-5; a weak D match, TRBD2 (6 bases). CDR3 size: 15 residues. The V end was cut by 3 bases, the J end by 2 bases, with 14 bases between. CDR1 and CDR2 (germline): SGHRS, YFSETQ. DNA of the CDR3: TGCGCCAGCAGCTCGCGACTAGGAGGGCAAGAGACCCAGTACTTC. Its protein is CASSSRLGGQETQYF.

The J gene is TRBJ1-1, the V gene TRBV6-6; 8 positions agree with TRBD1. CDR1 is MNHNY, CDR2 SVGAGI, per germline (reference sequence). The trim removed 5 bases at V and 1 base at J, leaving 12 bases unmatched. The CDR3 is 17 residues long. DNA for the CDR3: TGTGCCAGCAGTCCGAGACAGGGGACGGGGAGGAACACTGAAGCTTTCTTT. It specifies CASSPRQGTGRNTEAFF.

This chain connects TRBV7-6 to TRBJ1-4; D gene uncertain. V was pared by 6 bases and J by 7 bases, with 18 bases between. There are 15 residues in the CDR3. Germline CDR1 SGHVS, CDR2 FNYEAQ. The CDR3, as DNA: TGTGCCAGCAGTCCTTACTATCCCGGTATTGAAAAACTGTTTTTT. Amino acids: CASSPYYPGIEKLFF. The full variable domain, in which reference TRBV7-6 and TRBJ1-4 provide the parts outside the CDR3, is GAGVSQSPRYKVTKRGQDVALRCDPISGHVSLYWYRQALGQGPEFLTYFNYEAQQDKSGLPNDRFSAERPEGSISTLTIQRTEQRDSAMYRCASSPYYPGIEKLFFGSGTQLSVL.

This chain uses TRBV20-1 with TRBJ1-1; D is ambiguous. Germline V lookup: CDR1 DFQATT, CDR2 SNEGSKA (reference sequence). The length of the CDR3 is 11 residues. This chain's CDR3 is CRGSRDTEAFF. For the CDR3, the DNA is TGCAGGGGGAGTAGGGACACTGAAGCTTTCTTT.

For this clone: Other DNA sequences within the sample encode an identical CDR3. J is TRBJ1-1 and V is TRBV27, with D perhaps matching TRBD1 (6 bases). CDR1 is MNHEY and CDR2 is SMNVEV in the germline V gene (reference sequence). With 3 bases removed from V and 5 bases from J, the gap between germline ends came to 10 bases. This CDR3 contains 13 residues. The CDR3 DNA follows: TGTGCCAGCAGTTTTGGGGGGCGTACTGAAGCTTTCTTT. As protein: CASSFGGRTEAFF.

This clone was seen only once. The V and J genes are TRBV10-3 and TRBJ1-2, with 10 bases fitting TRBD1. With V trimmed by 4 bases and J by 6 bases, 5 bases remained unmatched. Germline CDR1 reads ENHRY; CDR2 reads SYGVKD. The CDR3 contains 14 residues. The CDR3 DNA reads TGTGCCATCAGTGGGGACAGGGGCCAAGATGGCTACACCTTC. Its translation is CAISGDRGQDGYTF.

The chain uses TRBV9 and TRBJ2-3, with a possible D match to TRBD2 (5 bases). Germline V gene lookup returns CDR1 SGDLS and CDR2 YYNGEE. V lost 4 bases, J lost 2 bases, and 11 bases lay in between. This CDR3 comprises 14 residues. CDR3 in DNA: TGTGCCAGCAGCCCACGGACTGCCACAGATACGCAGTATTTT. This sequence encodes CASSPRTATDTQYF. Looking up the rest from reference TRBV9 and TRBJ2-3 gives the full variable domain: DSGVTQTPKHLITATGQRVTLRCSPRSGDLSVYWYQQSLDQGLQFLIQYYNGEERAKGNILERFSAQQFPDLHSELNLSSLELGDSALYFCASSPRTATDTQYFGPGTRLTVL.

This sequence joins TRBV19 and TRBJ1-1, with 10 bases matching TRBD1. The CDR3 is made up of 14 amino acids. The germline V gene encodes CDR1 LNHDA and CDR2 SQIVND (reference sequence). The ends lost 6 bases at V and 11 bases at J; junction bases unmatched: 12. CDR3: CASRHPGQGRKAFF. CDR3 coding DNA: TGTGCCAGTAGACACCCGGGACAGGGGAGGAAGGCTTTCTTT.

The chain has TRBV7-9 and TRBJ1-2; no clear D gene. V was cut by 1 base and J by 8 bases, with 11 bases left in between. CDR1 and CDR2 from the germline V gene are SEHNR and FQNEAQ (reference sequence). The CDR3 runs 13 residues. The CDR3 spells CASSLVVIEGYTF. CDR3 coding DNA: TGTGCCAGCAGCTTAGTCGTCATCGAGGGCTACACCTTC.

This chain joins TRBV4-2 and TRBJ2-5; TRBD2 matches 11 bases. The V gene end was trimmed by 0 bases and the J gene end by 2 bases; junction bases not matched to a gene: 2. The CDR3 extends over 16 amino acids. CDR1 is LGHNA, CDR2 YNFKEQ, per germline. The CDR3 loop is CASSQDIAGGQETQYF. The CDR3 bases are TGTGCCAGCAGCCAAGATATAGCGGGGGGGCAAGAGACCCAGTACTTC.

This sequence joins TRBV6-5 and TRBJ1-6; unclear D gene. Germline assignment: CDR1 MNHEY and CDR2 SVGAGI. Trimming stripped 6 bases from V and 9 bases from J, with 12 bases between. This CDR3 has 13 amino acids. The CDR3: CASSPAWVSPLHF. Written as DNA, the CDR3 is TGTGCCAGCAGCCCAGCATGGGTTTCACCCCTCCACTTT.

The CDR3: CASSSSSRRVHYGYTF. The CDR3 coding sequence is TGTGCCAGCTCCAGCTCCTCTAGACGGGTTCATTATGGCTACACCTTC. The chain is built from TRBV18 and TRBJ1-2, with D unclear. V was trimmed by 6 bases and J by 5 bases, leaving 22 bases between them. Looked up from germline, CDR1 is KGHSH and CDR2 is LQKENI. The CDR3 loop spans 16 amino acids. Looking up the rest from reference TRBV18 and TRBJ1-2 gives the full variable domain: NAGVMQNPRHLVRRRGQEARLRCSPMKGHSHVYWYRQLPEEGLKFMVYLQKENIIDESGMPKERFSAEFPKEGPSILRIQQVVRGDSAAYFCASSSSSRRVHYGYTFGSGTRLTVV.

The J gene is TRBJ1-2, the V gene TRBV4-2; weak D call: TRBD1 (5 bases). In germline, CDR1 is LGHNA, CDR2 YNFKEQ. The CDR3 is 13 amino acids. V lost 6 bases, J lost 0 bases, and 8 bases lay in between. The CDR3 DNA sequence: TGTGCCAGCAGTGACAGCGCTAACTATGGCTACACCTTC. Amino acids: CASSDSANYGYTF.

J is TRBJ1-1 and V is TRBV7-9, with TRBD1 identical over 7 bases. Germline V gives CDR1 SEHNR, CDR2 FQNEAQ (reference sequence). Trimming cost V 5 bases and J 11 bases; bases outside gene matches: 5. The CDR3 is 11 residues long. CDR3: CASSPGTVAFF. In DNA form, the CDR3 reads TGTGCCAGCAGCCCCGGGACAGTGGCTTTCTTT.

V and J are TRBV6-5 and TRBJ1-1; D ambiguous. Trimming removed 2 bases at V and 1 base at J, with 8 bases between. CDR1 is MNHEY and CDR2 is SVGAGI in the germline V gene. The CDR3 loop spans 14 amino acids. For the CDR3, the DNA is TGTGCCAGCAGTTACGGCCGGCGGAACACTGAAGCTTTCTTT. Its protein product is CASSYGRRNTEAFF.

This clone was counted a single time. The V gene is TRBV2, the J gene TRBJ1-2; D unresolved. This CDR3 is 14 amino acids long. The germline gives CDR1 SNHLY, CDR2 FYNNEI. The V and J ends lost 0 bases and 5 bases respectively, with 10 bases between them. CDR3 region: CASSEAYTEYGYTF. DNA of the CDR3: TGTGCCAGCAGTGAAGCGTACACAGAGTATGGCTACACCTTC.

This chain joins TRBV2 and TRBJ1-2, with 10 bases aligning to TRBD1. Trimming cost V 6 bases and J 6 bases; bases outside gene matches: 10. The CDR3 consists of 15 residues. Germline lookup yields CDR1 SNHLY and CDR2 FYNNEI. CDR3 protein: CASSTSGQGSHGYTF. The CDR3 DNA sequence: TGTGCCAGCAGCACCTCGGGACAGGGGAGCCATGGCTACACCTTC.

This clone has just one count. This chain's CDR3 is CASSRLVGELFF. CDR3 DNA: TGTGCCAGCAGCCGACTAGTAGGGGAGCTGTTTTTT. The chain couples TRBV6-5 to TRBJ2-2; TRBD2 is a possible D gene (6 bases). Deletions cut 6 bases from V and 8 bases from J, with 10 bases between. The CDR3 consists of 12 residues. CDR1 is MNHEY, CDR2 SVGAGI, per germline.

Comments on this clone: The junction departs from the called germline gene at one end, perhaps through a read error. The chain carries TRBV5-4 and TRBJ1-2; TRBD1 agrees at 8 bases. Germline CDR1 reads SGHNT; CDR2 reads YYREEE (reference sequence). The CDR3 spans 15 residues. The CDR3 here is CASSLWGQATYSYTF. As DNA, the CDR3 is TGTGCCAGCAGCTTGTGGGGACAGGCCACCTATAGCTACACCTTC.

The chain combines TRBV29-1 with TRBJ1-2; D may be TRBD1 (5 bases). The CDR3 length is 12 residues. Deletions cut 6 bases from V and 6 bases from J, with 14 bases between. CDR1 and CDR2 (germline): SQVTM, ANQGSEA. CDR3 DNA: TGCAGCGTAGGGGTCTACGGGGATGGCTACACCTTC. It yields the protein CSVGVYGDGYTF.

J is TRBJ2-7 and V is TRBV18; 8 positions agree with TRBD1. V was clipped by 6 bases and J by 3 bases; unmatched bases: 10. The germline gives CDR1 KGHSH, CDR2 LQKENI. The CDR3 loop spans 15 amino acids. CDR3 region: CASSLTNGQGYEQYF. In DNA form, the CDR3 reads TGTGCCAGCTCCCTTACAAACGGACAGGGCTACGAGCAGTACTTC.

V gene TRBV6-5 combines with J gene TRBJ2-2; 7 bases are shared with TRBD1. V was clipped by 6 bases and J by 7 bases; unmatched bases: 5. The length of the CDR3 is 13 residues. Germline V gene data show CDR1 as MNHEY and CDR2 as SVGAGI. The CDR3 coding sequence is TGTGCCAGCAGCGCTCGGACAGGCGGGGAGCTGTTTTTT. As protein: CASSARTGGELFF.

The V call is TRBV5-4, the J call TRBJ2-2; D could derive from TRBD1 or TRBD2 (5 bases each). Trimming pared 3 bases from V and 7 bases from J, leaving 10 bases between. Germline V gene sequence: CDR1 SGHNT, CDR2 YYREEE (reference sequence). CDR3 length: 13 amino acids. CDR3 loop: CASSSRGDGELFF. CDR3 nucleotide sequence: TGTGCCAGCAGCTCGAGGGGTGACGGGGAGCTGTTTTTT.

V and J are TRBV6-4 and TRBJ1-2; D perhaps matches TRBD1 (5 bases). V lost 0 bases to trimming and J lost 8 bases, with 10 bases between them. Germline V gene data show CDR1 as MRHNA and CDR2 as SNTAGT. The CDR3 length is 13 residues. The CDR3 DNA sequence: TGTGCCAGCAGTGACTCGAAGGGACGCGGCTACACCTTC. This codes for CASSDSKGRGYTF.

The V and J genes are TRBV11-2 and TRBJ2-3; weak D call: TRBD2 (5 bases). The CDR3 contains 15 residues. Per germline, CDR1 SGHAT and CDR2 FQNNGV. Trimming left V 3 bases short and J 4 bases short, with 14 bases between. The CDR3 bases are TGTGCCAGCAGCTTTGAGGTGGTCGGGGCAGATACGCAGTATTTT. Its protein product is CASSFEVVGADTQYF.

The V call is TRBV6-2 or TRBV6-3, the J call TRBJ2-7; 7 bases align to TRBD1. CDR3 length: 14 residues. The J segment lost 1 base and the V segment lost 4 bases, leaving 4 bases of the junction unmatched. The germline V gene encodes CDR1 MNHEY and CDR2 SVGEGT. In DNA form, the CDR3 reads TGTGCCAGCAGTTTCGACAGGGTGTCCTACGAGCAGTACTTC. This codes for CASSFDRVSYEQYF.

The V and J genes are TRBV19 and TRBJ1-2; D is possibly TRBD1 (6 bases). Trimming pared 3 bases from V and 3 bases from J, leaving 17 bases between. The CDR3 is 16 residues long. Germline V gives CDR1 LNHDA, CDR2 SQIVND (reference sequence). CDR3 protein: CASSIPGTPSYYGYTF. The CDR3 DNA reads as TGTGCCAGTAGTATTCCCGGGACACCGTCCTACTATGGCTACACCTTC.